Listed below are T cell receptor beta chains from one sample, sequenced in a study of lymphopenia after photon versus proton radiotherapy. Only in-frame clones appear in the TCRdb table, and some are missing; sequencing was by immunoSEQ multiplex PCR. The sample consists of around 30,000 clones, 89% of them appearing once. Sample: peripheral blood, taken from a patient treated with proton-based radiotherapy. Receptors originate from a woman between 65 and 79 years old with pancreatic cancer. Some clones in this sample may be carry-over from other donors' samples. The conserved cysteine and the conserved F or W are not part of the CDR3 here.

v_call	cdr3_length	j_call	cdr3_aa
TRBV7-2	11	TRBJ2-3	ASSGQSTDTQY
TRBV4-3	14	TRBJ2-6	ASSLYPGTGANVLT
TRBV28	11	TRBJ1-1	ASSPYLNTEAF
TRBV6-1	12	TRBJ1-1	ASSEVTLVTEAF
TRBV30	10	TRBJ1-1	AWITEGTEAF
TRBV6-5	11	TRBJ2-7	ASRTGRRYEQY
TRBV9	13	TRBJ2-7	ASSVGGLAIYEQY
TRBV5-8	13	TRBJ1-3	ASSQGQFSGNTIY
TRBV4-1	12	TRBJ1-2	ASSPSPANYGYT
TRBV11-1	14	TRBJ2-2	ASSSGQGGTTGELF
TRBV5-1	13	TRBJ2-2	ASSLDNFNTGELF
TRBV7-2	14	TRBJ2-2	ASSFTSGSDTGELF
TRBV28	17	TRBJ1-1	ASSARQGPSLLMNTEAF
TRBV19	11	TRBJ1-2	ASSPMDGYGYT
TRBV19	17	TRBJ2-1	ASSPNPLDLAENYNEQF
TRBV4-3	14	TRBJ2-1	ASSQEAAGGRIEQF
TRBV6-1	15	TRBJ2-6	ASSGGQGSSGANVLT
TRBV11-2	16	TRBJ1-4	ASSLGLRGFGGGEKLF
TRBV10-3	11	TRBJ1-2	AISGTDLYGYT
TRBV2	15	TRBJ1-3	ASSEAPHRSSGNTIY
TRBV2	10	TRBJ2-7	ASSRESYEQY
TRBV5-1	11	TRBJ2-1	ASSPGDYNEQF
TRBV29-1	16	TRBJ2-1	SPPSGASGEVFYNEQF
TRBV28	13	TRBJ2-7	ASSSPGSGTYEQY
TRBV29-1	11	TRBJ2-5	SAGTGGLETQY
TRBV28	11	TRBJ1-5	ASTGRGAQPQH
TRBV6-1	13	TRBJ1-2	ASRGRGPANYGYT
TRBV18	14	TRBJ2-2	ASSPGIGTNTGELF
TRBV5-1	12	TRBJ1-1	ASSLAAANTEAF
TRBV30	13	TRBJ2-3	AWSKAGGPSDTQY
TRBV6-5	9	TRBJ2-1	ASSGDGEEF
TRBV9	15	TRBJ2-1	ASTVTSRRDSYNEQF
TRBV5-5	12	TRBJ2-1	ASSNTGLVNEQF
TRBV7-2	11	TRBJ2-7	ASTLTGSYEQY